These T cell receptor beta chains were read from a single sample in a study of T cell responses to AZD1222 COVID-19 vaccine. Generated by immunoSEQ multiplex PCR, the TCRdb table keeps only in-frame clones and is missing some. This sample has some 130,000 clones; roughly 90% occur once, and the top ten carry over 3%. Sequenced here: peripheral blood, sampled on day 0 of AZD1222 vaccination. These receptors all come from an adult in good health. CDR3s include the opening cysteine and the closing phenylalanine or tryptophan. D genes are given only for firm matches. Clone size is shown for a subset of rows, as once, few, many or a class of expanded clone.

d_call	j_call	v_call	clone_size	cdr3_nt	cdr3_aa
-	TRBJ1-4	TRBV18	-	TGTGCCAGCTCACCACCGGTGCAGCGAGGCGGTGAAAAACTGTTTTTT	CASSPPVQRGGEKLFF
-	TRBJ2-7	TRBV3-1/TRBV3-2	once	TGTGCCAGCAGCCAAAAGGGACGAGGGGGCTACGAGCAGTACTTC	CASSQKGRGGYEQYF
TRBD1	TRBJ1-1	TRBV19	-	TGTGCCAGTCGTGGGGACAGGGGGAATGGGAACACTGAAGCTTTCTTT	CASRGDRGNGNTEAFF
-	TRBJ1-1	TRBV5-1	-	TGCGCCAGCAGCTTGGAGCAGTGGAACACTGAAGCTTTCTTT	CASSLEQWNTEAFF
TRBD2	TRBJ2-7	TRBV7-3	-	TGTGCCAGCAGCTTAACGCCTAGCGGGGATTACGAGCAGTACTTC	CASSLTPSGDYEQYF
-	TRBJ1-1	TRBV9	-	TGTGCCAGCAGCGTAGAAAGAGGCACTGAAGCTTTCTTT	CASSVERGTEAFF
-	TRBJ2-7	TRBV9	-	TGTGCCAGCAGCGTAGTTCGAGCGAGACTCTACGAGCAGTACTTC	CASSVVRARLYEQYF
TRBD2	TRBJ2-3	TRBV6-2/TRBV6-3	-	TGTGCCAGCAGTCCCCTACTAGCGGAGGTCACAGATACGCAGTATTTT	CASSPLLAEVTDTQYF
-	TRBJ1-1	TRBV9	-	TGTGCCAGCAGCGTACACGAGGACACTGAAGCTTTCTTT	CASSVHEDTEAFF
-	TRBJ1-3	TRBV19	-	TGTGCCAGTAGTCCAAGGGGGTTCGGAAACACCATATATTTT	CASSPRGFGNTIYF
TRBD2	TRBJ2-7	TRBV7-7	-	TGTGCTAGCAGCAACAGCGGGACCCTCTTCGGCGAGCAGTACTTC	CASSNSGTLFGEQYF
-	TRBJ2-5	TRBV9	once	TGTGCCAGCAGCGTAGAGGGACGCCGAGAGACCCAGTACTTC	CASSVEGRRETQYF
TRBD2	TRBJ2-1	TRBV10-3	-	TGTGCCATCAGTTACCTAGCGGGTAATGAGCAGTTCTTC	CAISYLAGNEQFF
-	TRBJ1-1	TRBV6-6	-	TGTGCCAGCAGCGCATCCGGGACACACCGGAACACTGAAGCTTTCTTT	CASSASGTHRNTEAFF
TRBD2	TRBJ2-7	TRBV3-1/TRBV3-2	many	TGTGCCAGCAGCCTCCGCGGGGGGGCCCGAAATATTCCCCCCTACGAGCAGTACTTC	CASSLRGGARNIPPYEQYF
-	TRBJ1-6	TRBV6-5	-	TGTGCCAGCAGAATAAAAATCAGGGGCGTCTTTCCCCTCCACTTT	CASRIKIRGVFPLHF